The entry below gives a single TCR beta chain sequence along with its context. This specimen comes from a study of blood T cell repertoires in COVID-19. The overall study: Specimens from acute and convalescent COVID-19 originated in the United States, Italy and Spain. PBMCs, B-cell-depleted T cells, or T cells provided the cDNA or gDNA that made up the material.

Authors' methods: Estimation of nucleated cell counts relied on the amplification of reference gene primers. Generated by immunoSEQ multiplex PCR, the TCRdb table keeps only in-frame clones and is missing some. Clone size and the V and J calls come from that table; the DNA yielded D and trimming. Of 120,000 or so clones detected, about 86% appear once; the ten largest clones hold approximately 2.3%. CDR1 KGHSH and CDR2 LQKENI come from the germline V gene. The length of the CDR3 is 14 residues. Trimming removed 3 bases at V and 1 base at J, with 9 bases between. Input material: peripheral blood. This chain links TRBV18 with TRBJ1-1, with D perhaps TRBD1 (5 bases). The receptor was isolated from a woman in her forties or fifties with acute or convalescent COVID-19. CDR3 nucleotide sequence: TGTGCCAGCTCACCGAAGACAGAGAACACTGAAGCTTTCTTT. This codes for CASSPKTENTEAFF.